One sample yielded the 24 T cell receptor beta chains listed below, sequenced in a study of T cells after yellow fever vaccination. Each CDR3 protein gets one entry after TCRdb re-called the 5' RACE reads with MiXCR. The sample lists 450,000 to 550,000 distinct CDR3 sequences; just over 20% were seen once. The source was PBMCs, collected approximately 22 days after the first yellow fever vaccination. The receptors stem from a man younger than 35 who received the YFV17D yellow fever vaccine.

Here the CDR3 DNA reads TGTGCCAGCAGTGGTCCAGGGGGAGGCTACACCTTC. Residues: CASSGPGGGYTF. V usage is TRBV2 and J usage is TRBJ1-2, with 7 bases that match TRBD1. V lost 4 bases and J lost 8; bases outside the gene matches: 4. Looked up from germline, CDR1 is SNHLY and CDR2 is FYNNEI. CDR3 length: 12 residues. Supplemented by reference TRBV2 and TRBJ1-2, the full variable domain reads EPEVTQTPSHQVTQMGQEVILRCVPISNHLYFYWYRQILGQKVEFLVSFYNNEISEKSEIFDDQFSVERPDGSNFTLKIRSTKLEDSAMYFCASSGPGGGYTFGSGTRLTVV.

This chain connects TRBV4-2 to TRBJ2-2; D possibly matches TRBD1 or TRBD2 (7 bases each). Germline V lookup: CDR1 LGHNA, CDR2 YNFKEQ. The V end was cut by 5 bases, the J end by 3 bases, with 16 bases between. CDR3 length: 16 amino acids. The CDR3 sequence is CASSYRQGGYTGELFF. CDR3 sequence (DNA): TGTGCCAGCAGCTATAGACAGGGAGGGTACACCGGGGAGCTGTTTTTT.

The V and J genes are TRBV4-3 and TRBJ1-5, with D possibly being TRBD1 (5 bases). The CDR3 contains 15 residues. CDR1 and CDR2 from the germline V gene are LGHNA and YSLEER. V gave up 4 bases and J gave up 1 base, with 11 bases separating them. The CDR3 reads CASSPWQGSNQPQHF. In nucleotides, the CDR3 is TGCGCCAGCAGCCCATGGCAGGGCAGCAATCAGCCCCAGCATTTT.

The chain uses TRBV20-1 and TRBJ1-2, with TRBD1 matching over 8 bases. Germline loops: CDR1 DFQATT, CDR2 SNEGSKA (reference sequence). The CDR3 consists of 15 residues. The trim removed 0 bases at V and 8 bases at J, leaving 11 bases unmatched. The CDR3 sequence is CSARDSGTGNLGYTF. The CDR3 DNA reads as TGCAGTGCTAGAGACTCCGGGACAGGCAATCTGGGCTACACCTTC.

The CDR3 bases are TGTGCCATCAGCCCAACAGGGGGGACTGAAGCTTTCTTT. Translation gives CAISPTGGTEAFF. The chain carries TRBV10-3 and TRBJ1-1; 8 bases agree with TRBD1. Germline values: CDR1 ENHRY, CDR2 SYGVKD. J lost 5 bases, V lost 6 bases, and 5 bases had no gene match. This CDR3 has 13 residues.

The chain carries TRBV4-1 and TRBJ1-2, with no clear D. The V and J ends lost 1 base and 6 bases respectively, with 12 bases between them. CDR3 length equals 14 residues. CDR1 is MGHRA, CDR2 YSYEKL, per germline. The CDR3 here is CASSQVRDSDGYTF. As DNA, the CDR3 is TGCGCCAGCAGCCAAGTTAGGGATAGCGATGGCTACACCTTC.

This clonotype was detected a few times. The V gene is TRBV20-1, the J gene TRBJ2-7, with D possibly TRBD2 on 7 matching bases. Per germline, CDR1 DFQATT and CDR2 SNEGSKA (reference sequence). V dropped 3 bases and J dropped 0 bases, with 9 bases sitting between them. The CDR3 totals 13 residues. CDR3 protein: CSARRGPSYEQYF. As DNA, the CDR3 is TGCAGTGCTAGGCGGGGGCCCTCCTACGAGCAGTACTTC.

The chain joins TRBV12-3 or TRBV12-4 to TRBJ1-6; D not resolved. The length of the CDR3 is 14 residues. V lost 7 bases, J lost 0 bases, and 7 bases lay in between. The CDR3 DNA follows: TGTGCCAGCATGTCTGGCTCCTATAATTCACCCCTCCACTTT. This gives the protein CASMSGSYNSPLHF.

This clonotype was seen more than once but under ten times. This chain connects TRBV5-1 to TRBJ1-2; D call uncertain. CDR3 length: 14 amino acids. Trimming pared 5 bases from V and 2 bases from J, leaving 13 bases between. From germline, CDR1 is SGHRS and CDR2 YFSETQ. CDR3 in amino acids: CASRLEVNNYGYTF. In DNA form, the CDR3 reads TGCGCCAGCAGACTAGAGGTGAACAACTATGGCTACACCTTC.

Comments on this clonotype: An end of the junction differs from the germline gene, which may be a read error. The chain carries TRBV5-3 and TRBJ2-4; D is perhaps TRBD2 (6 bases). TRBV5-3 belongs to the ORF category, with a function that is uncertain. The CDR3 runs 14 residues. The CDR3: CARSFGVLGSIQYF. The CDR3 nucleotides read TGTGCCAGGAGCTTTGGCGTCCTCGGGAGCATTCAGTACTTC.

This clonotype has a count of ten or more. The chain carries TRBV12-3 or TRBV12-4 and TRBJ1-6, with unresolved D. The CDR3 length is 12 residues. V shed 3 bases and J shed 10 bases, with 7 bases lying between them. CDR3 sequence reads: CASSLVRSPLHF. DNA of the CDR3: TGTGCCAGCAGTTTGGTACGGTCACCCCTCCACTTT.

This clonotype occurred a few times. J is TRBJ1-1 and V is TRBV7-9; D perhaps matches TRBD1 (5 bases). The V and J ends lost 6 bases and 1 base respectively, with 12 bases between them. This CDR3 is built from 14 residues. Germline values: CDR1 SEHNR, CDR2 FQNEAQ (reference sequence). Here the CDR3 reads CASRPGDQNTEAFF. CDR3 sequence (DNA): TGTGCCAGCAGACCGGGGGACCAGAACACTGAAGCTTTCTTT.

The V and J genes are TRBV19 and TRBJ2-3; perhaps TRBD1 as D (7 bases). Per the germline V gene, CDR1 is LNHDA and CDR2 is SQIVND (reference sequence). This CDR3 comprises 17 residues. Trimming removed 6 bases from V and 2 bases from J, with 21 bases in between. CDR3 DNA: TGTGCCAGTAGCCCCCCGGAGGGGACAGCTAACACAGATACGCAGTATTTT. It yields the protein CASSPPEGTANTDTQYF.

The chain employs TRBV5-1 and TRBJ2-6, with a possible D match to TRBD1 (6 bases). Between the trimmed V and J ends, which lost 2 bases and 1 base, there was a span of 16 bases. The CDR3 consists of 18 residues. Germline CDR1 SGHRS, CDR2 YFSETQ. Here the CDR3 DNA reads TGCGCCAGCAGCTTCTCCGGGACAAGGGAGTCTGGGGCCAACGTCCTGACTTTC. Translated: CASSFSGTRESGANVLTF.

This clonotype was recorded at least ten times. The V gene is TRBV7-3, the J gene TRBJ2-3; tentatively, D is TRBD1 (7 bases). This CDR3 contains 14 residues. The germline V gene has CDR1 SGHTA and CDR2 FQGTGA. Trimming shortened V by 1 base and J by 10 bases, and 15 bases separated the two germline ends. CDR3 nucleotide sequence: TGTGCCAGCAGCTTAAGTACAGGGGAGGCGGCGCAGTATTTT. Translating it yields CASSLSTGEAAQYF.

This clonotype was seen once. J is TRBJ2-3 and V is TRBV10-3, with 8 bases fitting TRBD2. CDR1 is ENHRY, CDR2 SYGVKD, per germline. CDR3 length: 15 amino acids. V dropped 7 bases and J dropped 2; count of bases not matched to a gene: 8. The CDR3 nucleotides read TGTGCCATCAAGGGAGCGGGGGAACACACAGATACGCAGTATTTT. Translating it yields CAIKGAGEHTDTQYF.

This clonotype has more than one count but fewer than ten. This rearrangement joins TRBV7-9 to TRBJ1-1; D may be TRBD1 (6 bases). The CDR3 sequence is 13 residues long. CDR1 is SEHNR and CDR2 is FQNEAQ in the germline V gene (reference sequence). V was cut by 0 bases and J by 4 bases, with 6 bases left in between. CDR3 sequence (DNA): TGTGCCAGCAGCTTAGCGGGGGCCACTGAAGCTTTCTTT. This sequence encodes CASSLAGATEAFF.

This clonotype appeared a few times. The chain uses TRBV10-3 and TRBJ2-3; D perhaps matches TRBD2 (6 bases). CDR3 length: 13 residues. The V and J ends lost 8 bases and 2 bases respectively, with 11 bases between them. CDR1 and CDR2 (germline): ENHRY, SYGVKD. The CDR3 DNA follows: TGTGCCATCCGGGACTCTGCCACAGATACGCAGTATTTT. It is translated as CAIRDSATDTQYF.

The J gene is TRBJ2-5, the V gene TRBV4-3; D unresolved. Trimming removed 2 bases from V and 4 bases from J, with 23 bases in between. Germline CDR1 and CDR2: LGHNA and YSLEER. There are 18 residues in the CDR3. In DNA form, the CDR3 reads TGCGCCAGCAGCCAATCGCTTTATCTTTTGGGTACACCAGAGACCCAGTACTTC. This encodes CASSQSLYLLGTPETQYF.

The chain couples TRBV5-1 to TRBJ2-3; no firm D call. The germline V gene encodes CDR1 SGHRS and CDR2 YFSETQ. This CDR3 is 13 amino acids long. Between the trimmed V and J ends, which lost 5 bases and 4 bases, there was a span of 11 bases. CDR3 coding DNA: TGCGCCAGCAGTCGCTACGAGGCAGATACGCAGTATTTT. Protein product: CASSRYEADTQYF.

The V gene is TRBV20-1, the J gene TRBJ1-2, with TRBD1 as a possible D gene (5 bases). The V and J ends lost 5 bases and 3 bases respectively, with 13 bases between them. Germline CDR1 is DFQATT and CDR2 is SNEGSKA (reference sequence). There are 13 residues in the CDR3. The CDR3 DNA reads TGCAGTGCTTTCGGACGGGACCACTATGGCTACACCTTC. Protein product: CSAFGRDHYGYTF.

A few counts support this clonotype. This chain connects TRBV20-1 to TRBJ2-7, with 8 nucleotides matching TRBD1. The CDR3 sequence is 12 residues long. V dropped 7 bases and J dropped 6; count of bases not matched to a gene: 8. Per germline, CDR1 DFQATT and CDR2 SNEGSKA (reference sequence). CDR3 residues: CSVHSDRGEQYF. The DNA of the CDR3 is TGCAGTGTTCACTCCGACAGGGGCGAGCAGTACTTC.

This clonotype was recorded a few times. The germline gene is not matched at one end of the junction; a read error may be the cause. The V call is TRBV6-1, the J call TRBJ1-6, with TRBD1 as a possible D gene (5 bases). CDR1 is MNHNS, CDR2 SASEGT, per germline. This CDR3 comprises 13 residues. The CDR3 sequence is CASSPRGGSPLHF. Written as DNA, the CDR3 is TGCGCCAGCAGCCCACGGGGGGGTTCACCCCTCCACTTT.

The chain has TRBV4-2 and TRBJ1-1, with 7 bases aligning to TRBD1. CDR1 LGHNA and CDR2 YNFKEQ come from the germline V gene. V trimming: 0 bases; J trimming: 7 bases; junction bases outside the gene matches: 8. This CDR3 is built from 15 residues. The CDR3, as DNA: TGTGCCAGCAGCCAAGAAAGGGGACAGCACTATGAAGCTTTCTTT. Its translation is CASSQERGQHYEAFF.